This T cell receptor beta chain derives from a study of early T cells in non-severe SARS-CoV-2 infection. Study context: Sequenced material consisted of bulk RNA (from unsorted whole blood), and chains were unpaired. Study-wide findings and caveats: Reliance on VDJdb matching favored anti-spike CD8 responses; private and CD4 specificities were missed.

This clonotype was found a few times. What it binds is unknown. Individual cDNA molecules each received unique molecular identifiers attached to them. TCRdb redid the calling of the 5' RACE reads with MiXCR, one entry per CDR3 protein. The sample lists fewer than 75,000 distinct CDR3 sequences; roughly 21% were seen once. Germline values: CDR1 SGHAT, CDR2 FQNNGV. V lost 7 bases and J lost 9, with 13 bases in between. The CDR3 is 12 residues long. The J gene is TRBJ2-1, the V gene TRBV11-2; possibly TRBD2 for D (5 bases). The sample consisted of whole blood, taken at baseline. This receptor was taken from an adult who was a healthcare worker with PCR-confirmed SARS-CoV-2 infection or an uninfected control (not recorded which). CDR3 amino acids: CASTVGGSEQFF. DNA for the CDR3: TGTGCCAGCACCGTAGGAGGAAGTGAGCAGTTCTTC.